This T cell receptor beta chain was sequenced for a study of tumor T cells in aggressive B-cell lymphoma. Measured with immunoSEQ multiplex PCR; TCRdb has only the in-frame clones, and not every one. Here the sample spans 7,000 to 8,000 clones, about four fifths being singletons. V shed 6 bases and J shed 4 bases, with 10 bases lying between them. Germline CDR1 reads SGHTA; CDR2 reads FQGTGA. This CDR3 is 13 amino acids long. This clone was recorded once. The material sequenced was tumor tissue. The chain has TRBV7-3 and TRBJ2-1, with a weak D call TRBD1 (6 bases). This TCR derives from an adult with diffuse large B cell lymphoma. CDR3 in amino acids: CASSFTGYNEQFF. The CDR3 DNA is TGTGCCAGCAGTTTTACAGGGTACAATGAGCAGTTCTTC.